This T cell receptor beta chain appears in the sequencing data of a study of early T cells in non-severe SARS-CoV-2 infection. This clonotype was found a few times. Individual cDNA molecules received unique molecular identifiers. TCRdb ran MiXCR on the 5' RACE reads and lists one entry per CDR3 protein. The repertoire holds around 67,000 distinct CDR3 sequences, with around 12% as singletons. Germline V gene sequence: CDR1 MDHEN, CDR2 SYDVKM. V shed 6 bases, J shed 6 bases, and the junction held 9 bases outside the gene matches. The CDR3 runs to 14 residues. What was sequenced was whole blood. The rearrangement links TRBV28 to TRBJ1-1; TRBD1 agrees at 8 bases. The sequence derives from an adult who was a healthcare worker with PCR-confirmed SARS-CoV-2 infection or an uninfected control (not recorded which). The CDR3 reads CASRVDRGRSEAFF. CDR3 sequence (DNA): TGTGCCAGCAGAGTCGACAGGGGACGGTCTGAAGCTTTCTTT.